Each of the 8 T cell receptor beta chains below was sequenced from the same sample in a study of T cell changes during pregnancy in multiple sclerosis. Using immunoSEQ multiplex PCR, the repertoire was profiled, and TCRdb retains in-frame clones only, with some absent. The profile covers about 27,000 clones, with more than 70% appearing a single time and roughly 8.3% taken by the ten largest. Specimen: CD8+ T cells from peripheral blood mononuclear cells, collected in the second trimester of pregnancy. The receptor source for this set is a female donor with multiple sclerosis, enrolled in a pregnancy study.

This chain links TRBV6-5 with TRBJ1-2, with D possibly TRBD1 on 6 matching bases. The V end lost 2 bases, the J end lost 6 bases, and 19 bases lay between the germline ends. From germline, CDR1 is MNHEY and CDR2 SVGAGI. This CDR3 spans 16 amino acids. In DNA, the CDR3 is TGTGCCAGCAGTTACCGACTCCCCGGGGGGGCGAATGGCTACACCTTC. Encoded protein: CASSYRLPGGANGYTF.

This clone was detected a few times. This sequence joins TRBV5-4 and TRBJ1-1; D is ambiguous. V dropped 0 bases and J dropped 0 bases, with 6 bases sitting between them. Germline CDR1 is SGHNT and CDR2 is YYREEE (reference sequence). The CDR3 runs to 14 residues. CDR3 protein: CASSLGEMNTEAFF. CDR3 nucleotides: TGTGCCAGCAGCTTGGGCGAGATGAACACTGAAGCTTTCTTT.

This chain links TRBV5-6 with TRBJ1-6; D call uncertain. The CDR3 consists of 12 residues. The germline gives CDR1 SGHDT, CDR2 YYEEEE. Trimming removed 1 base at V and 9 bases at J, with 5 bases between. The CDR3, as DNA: TGTGCCAGCAGCTTGCTAGTTTCACCCCTCCACTTT. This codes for CASSLLVSPLHF.

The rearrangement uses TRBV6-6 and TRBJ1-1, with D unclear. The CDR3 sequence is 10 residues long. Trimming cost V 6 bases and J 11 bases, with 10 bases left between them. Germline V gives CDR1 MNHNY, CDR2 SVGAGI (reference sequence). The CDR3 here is CASSQVDAFF. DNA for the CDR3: TGTGCCAGCAGCCAGGTGGATGCTTTCTTT.

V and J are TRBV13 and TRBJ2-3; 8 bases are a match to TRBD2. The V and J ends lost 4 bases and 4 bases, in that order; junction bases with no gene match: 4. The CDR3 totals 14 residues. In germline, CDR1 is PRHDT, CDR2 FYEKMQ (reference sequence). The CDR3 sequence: CASSSAGEADTQYF. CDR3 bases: TGTGCCAGCAGCTCAGCGGGGGAGGCAGATACGCAGTATTTT.

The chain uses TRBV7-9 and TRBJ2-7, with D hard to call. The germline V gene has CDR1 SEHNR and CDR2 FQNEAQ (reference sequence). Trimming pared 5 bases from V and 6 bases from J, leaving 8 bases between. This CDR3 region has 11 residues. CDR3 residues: CASSQVGEQYF. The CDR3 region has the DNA TGTGCCAGCAGCCAGGTCGGCGAGCAGTACTTC. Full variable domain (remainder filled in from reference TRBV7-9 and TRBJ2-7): DTGVSQNPRHKITKRGQNVTFRCDPISEHNRLYWYRQTLGQGPEFLTYFQNEAQLEKSRLLSDRFSAERPKGSFSTLEIQRTEQGDSAMYLCASSQVGEQYFGPGTRLTVT.

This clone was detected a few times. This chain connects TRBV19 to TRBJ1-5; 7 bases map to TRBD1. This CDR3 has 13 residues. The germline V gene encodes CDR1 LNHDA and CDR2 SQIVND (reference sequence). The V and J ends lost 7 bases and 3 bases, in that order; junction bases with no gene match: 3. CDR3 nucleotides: TGTGCCAGTATTGGACAGGTCAATCAGCCCCAGCATTTT. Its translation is CASIGQVNQPQHF. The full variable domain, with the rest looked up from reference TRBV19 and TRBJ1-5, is DGGITQSPKYLFRKEGQNVTLSCEQNLNHDAMYWYRQDPGQGLRLIYYSQIVNDFQKGDIAEGYSVSREKKESFPLTVTSAQKNPTAFYLCASIGQVNQPQHFGDGTRLSIL.

The CDR3 DNA sequence: TGTGCCAGCAGCCCCATGGGGGGGAACGAGCAGTACTTC. Translating it yields CASSPMGGNEQYF. J is TRBJ2-7 and V is TRBV5-4, with TRBD2 matching over 7 bases. CDR3 size: 13 residues. V shed 4 bases and J 5 bases; nucleotides not matched to a gene: 6. CDR1 is SGHNT and CDR2 is YYREEE in the germline V gene (reference sequence).